This TCR beta chain stems from a study of beta chain features in type 1 diabetes. V shed 6 bases and J shed 5 bases, with 9 bases lying between them. Germline CDR1 and CDR2: SGHAT and FQNNGV. The CDR3 totals 12 residues. Expressed TCRB transcripts were sequenced because the entire RNA isolate underwent reverse transcription. Measured with immunoSEQ multiplex PCR; TCRdb has only the in-frame clones, and not every one. The sample holds about half a million clones; about 10% are singletons and the top ten take 0.035% to 0.05%. This chain uses TRBV11-2 with TRBJ2-3, with D uncertain. This TCR was recovered from a young woman in good health. Specimen: naive CD4+ T cells from blood. The CDR3 DNA reads TGTGCCAGCAGGTCAGCAGGAGATACGCAGTATTTT. Its protein product is CASRSAGDTQYF.